This T cell receptor (beta chain) was found in a study of blood T cell repertoires in COVID-19. Whole-study context: The United States, Italy and Spain were the sources of the acute and convalescent COVID-19 samples. T cells, B-cell-depleted T cells, or PBMCs supplied cDNA or gDNA.

As originally analysed: Scientists estimated how many nucleated cells there were by amplifying reference gene primers. Sequencing used immunoSEQ multiplex PCR; TCRdb keeps in-frame clones, though not all of them. V and J calls plus clone size are reproduced from that table; the DNA served to infer D and trimming. The table has tens of thousands of clones, 70% to 90% seen once; the top ten hold around an eighth. The CDR3 extends over 15 amino acids. CDR1 is KGHSH and CDR2 is LQKENI in the germline V gene. Trimming removed 3 bases from V and 0 bases from J; junction bases left unmatched: 5. The V gene is TRBV18, the J gene TRBJ2-7, with TRBD2 matching over 7 bases. This sequence was found in a woman aged 55-75 years with active COVID-19. The sample taken for sequencing was peripheral blood. The CDR3 bases are TGTGCCAGCTCACCCGGCCGGGGGGACTCCTACGAGCAGTACTTC. Its translation: CASSPGRGDSYEQYF. Filled out from reference TRBV18 and TRBJ2-7, the complete variable domain reads NAGVMQNPRHLVRRRGQEARLRCSPMKGHSHVYWYRQLPEEGLKFMVYLQKENIIDESGMPKERFSAEFPKEGPSILRIQQVVRGDSAAYFCASSPGRGDSYEQYFGPGTRLTVT.